This paragraph reports one T cell receptor (beta chain). What it binds is unknown. The record originates from a study of cytomegalovirus exposure and HLA in healthy donors. Study overall: One earlier analysis, a look at 150 million to 200 million T cells, found roughly 120 million unique TCR beta sequences. Study-level results: It was about 150 TCR beta chains that were listed as cytomegalovirus-associated. An analysis done earlier found most TCR beta V segments productive about 90% or about 30% of the time.

Germline CDR1 ENHRY, CDR2 SYGVKD. Trimming pared 11 bases from V and 10 bases from J, leaving 15 bases between. The CDR3 extends over 11 amino acids. PCR employed 60 Vbeta and 13 Jbeta primers. The table came from immunoSEQ multiplex PCR; TCRdb's copy has only in-frame clones and leaves some out. The data hold 150,000 to 200,000 clones, with roughly 77% observed a single time. Material for sequencing was PBMCs. This sequence originates from a woman aged 45-65 years in good health and CMV-seronegative. The chain uses TRBV10-3 and TRBJ2-1; maybe TRBD2 (6 bases). The CDR3 region is CALQVAGEQFF. The DNA of the CDR3 is TGTGCCCTCCAGGTGGCGGGGGAGCAGTTCTTC.